This entry features one T cell receptor beta chain sequence. Its antigen is still unknown. The V gene's germline CDR1 is MNHEY and CDR2 SVGAGI. The CDR3 consists of 14 residues. Trimming pared 4 bases from V and 2 bases from J, leaving 10 bases between. Tregs were sorted as CD4+CD25+CD127-/low cells. The study, taken as a whole, reports: Tumor Tregs overlapped most with tumor, then blood, naive CD4+ cells. The larger cohort examined one V-J beta rearrangement, not whole repertoires. The TCR gene usage of tumor memory CD4+ T cells clustered together with blood and lymph node memory CD4+ cells and with lymph node naive CD4+ cells.

After constant-region reverse-primer amplification, full-length variable regions underwent semi-nested PCR with Nested Universal Primer A. TCRdb called the 5' RACE reads again in MiXCR, with one record for every CDR3 protein. This table has approximately 60,000 distinct CDR3 sequences, around 21% appearing once. The genes are TRBV6-5 and TRBJ2-3; D gene uncertain. The material sequenced was tumor-infiltrating Tregs sorted from the breast tumor. The clonotype comes from a female donor with breast cancer. The CDR3 bases are TGTGCCAGCAGTTCAGCCACAATCACAGATACGCAGTATTTT. The encoded protein is CASSSATITDTQYF.